The next 32 T cell receptor beta chains were all read from a single sample in a study of blood T cell repertoires in COVID-19. Repertoires were generated with immunoSEQ multiplex PCR, while TCRdb's copy carries only in-frame clones and drops some. The sample carries approximately 97,000 clones, roughly 80% recorded once. Sample: peripheral blood. The receptor source for this set is a man between 60 and 75 years old with acute or convalescent COVID-19.

V is TRBV7-8 and J is TRBJ1-5; D unclear. This CDR3 comprises 15 residues. CDR1 is SGHVS, CDR2 FQNEAQ, per germline. V lost 1 base and J 3 bases, leaving 10 bases between the germline ends. The CDR3, as DNA: TGTGCCAGCAGCTTAGGAGGGCCTTCCAATCAGCCCCAGCATTTT. This encodes CASSLGGPSNQPQHF.

This sequence joins TRBV10-1 and TRBJ2-5; TRBD1 aligns across 9 bases. Germline V gene sequence: CDR1 WNHNN, CDR2 SYGVQD (reference sequence). This CDR3 is built from 13 residues. V lost 8 bases to trimming and J lost 5 bases; unmatched junction nucleotides: 6. The CDR3 sequence: CASGRQGDETQYF. CDR3 nucleotides: TGCGCCAGCGGCAGACAGGGGGATGAGACCCAGTACTTC.

In its sample, this clone was seen a few times. The CDR3 nucleotides read TGTGCCAGTTCAACGAGCCGGCAGGGCTATAATTCACCCCTCCACTTT. This gives the protein CASSTSRQGYNSPLHF. The V gene is TRBV19, the J gene TRBJ1-6; tentative D call: TRBD1 (5 bases). Between the trimmed V and J ends, which lost 8 bases and 3 bases, there was a span of 17 bases. Germline V gene data show CDR1 as LNHDA and CDR2 as SQIVND (reference sequence). This CDR3 has 16 amino acids.

The chain carries TRBV10-2 and TRBJ2-7; 10 bases line up with TRBD1. This CDR3 comprises 16 residues. Germline lookup yields CDR1 WSHSY and CDR2 SAAADI. Germline trimming cut 3 bases from V and 3 bases from J; bases unmatched to any gene: 8. CDR3 sequence: CASSDWTGGNIYEQYF. Written as DNA, the CDR3 is TGCGCCAGCAGTGATTGGACAGGGGGGAACATCTACGAGCAGTACTTC.

The chain is built from TRBV2 and TRBJ2-7; a weak D match, TRBD1 (6 bases). The CDR3 runs to 15 residues. V was trimmed by 4 bases and J by 3 bases, leaving 16 bases between them. Germline CDR1 reads SNHLY; CDR2 reads FYNNEI. The CDR3 coding sequence is TGTGCCAGCAGTGTGCAGGGGCCGGTTAACTACGAGCAGTACTTC. It yields the protein CASSVQGPVNYEQYF.

This chain connects TRBV4-2 to TRBJ2-7; 11 nucleotides line up with TRBD2. Germline assignment: CDR1 LGHNA and CDR2 YNFKEQ. Losses at the gene ends were 0 bases for V and 2 bases for J; bases not matched to a gene: 3. The CDR3 has 16 residues. DNA for the CDR3: TGTGCCAGCAGCCAAGAGACTAGCGGGACTACCTACGAGCAGTACTTC. Its protein is CASSQETSGTTYEQYF.

The chain uses TRBV18 and TRBJ1-4; no firm D call. The germline CDR1 and CDR2 sequences are KGHSH and LQKENI. Trimming removed 2 bases at V and 0 bases at J, with 4 bases between. CDR3 size: 14 residues. The CDR3 reads CASSPYATNEKLFF. In DNA form, the CDR3 reads TGTGCCAGCTCACCATATGCAACTAATGAAAAACTGTTTTTT.

The rearrangement uses TRBV15 and TRBJ2-5, with 10 bases fitting TRBD1. The CDR3 sequence is 15 residues long. Losses at the gene ends were 3 bases for V and 4 bases for J; bases not matched to a gene: 5. Germline V gene data show CDR1 as LNHNV and CDR2 as YYDKDF (reference sequence). CDR3 coding DNA: TGTGCCACCAGCAGCGGGACAGGGGCGGGAGAGACCCAGTACTTC. It translates to CATSSGTGAGETQYF. Full variable domain (remainder filled in from reference TRBV15 and TRBJ2-5): DAMVIQNPRYQVTQFGKPVTLSCSQTLNHNVMYWYQQKSSQAPKLLFHYYDKDFNNEADTPDNFQSRRPNTSFCFLDIRSPGLGDTAMYLCATSSGTGAGETQYFGPGTRLLVL.

The chain joins TRBV24-1 to TRBJ2-5; the match to TRBD1 covers 7 bases. The length of the CDR3 is 13 residues. Germline lookup yields CDR1 KGHDR and CDR2 SFDVKD. V lost 4 bases to trimming and J lost 6 bases; unmatched junction nucleotides: 4. CDR3 DNA sequence: TGTGCCACCAGTGACACACAGGGGAAGACCCAGTACTTC. Translation gives CATSDTQGKTQYF.

The gene calls are TRBV18 and TRBJ1-1; 10 bases agree with TRBD1. Trimming at V came to 5 bases and at J to 5 bases, leaving 5 bases not matched to a gene. Per germline, CDR1 KGHSH and CDR2 LQKENI. The CDR3 extends over 14 amino acids. For the CDR3, the DNA is TGTGCCAGCTCAGTGGACAGGGGGGATACTGAAGCTTTCTTT. Its translation: CASSVDRGDTEAFF.

The chain uses TRBV11-2 and TRBJ1-3; a possible D gene is TRBD1 (5 bases). Germline values: CDR1 SGHAT, CDR2 FQNNGV. The CDR3 length is 15 residues. V gave up 5 bases and J gave up 0 bases, with 11 bases separating them. CDR3 amino acids: CASSPTVSSGNTIYF. The CDR3 nucleotides read TGTGCCAGCAGCCCGACAGTCAGCTCTGGAAACACCATATATTTT.

This clone occurred once. J is TRBJ2-1 and V is TRBV3-1 (or the pseudogene TRBV3-2); the D gene is possibly TRBD2 (6 bases). The V end lost 0 bases, the J end lost 4 bases, and 25 bases lay between the germline ends. This CDR3 contains 20 residues. Germline V lookup: CDR1 LGHDT, CDR2 YNNKEL (reference sequence). The CDR3 DNA reads TGTGCCAGCAGCCAAGATACTAAGGGGTCGGACTACTCGGAGTACAATGAGCAGTTCTTC. Its protein is CASSQDTKGSDYSEYNEQFF.

CDR3 bases: TGTGCCAGCAGCTTAGGGGCGTCAGGGTCCGGGGAGACCCAGTACTTC. Amino acids: CASSLGASGSGETQYF. The rearrangement joins TRBV11-3 to TRBJ2-5; D may be TRBD1 (5 bases). This CDR3 is built from 16 residues. V lost 1 base and J 5 bases, leaving 17 bases between the germline ends. CDR1 SGHNT and CDR2 YENEEA come from the germline V gene.

The CDR3 is CASSSPDRRVAGYTF. CDR3 DNA sequence: TGTGCCAGCAGCTCCCCCGATCGCAGGGTGGCAGGCTACACCTTC. V gene TRBV7-3 combines with J gene TRBJ1-2, with D maybe TRBD1 (5 bases). CDR3 size: 15 residues. Per the germline V gene, CDR1 is SGHTA and CDR2 is FQGTGA. V lost 4 bases and J 8 bases, leaving 20 bases between the germline ends.

V and J are TRBV5-6 and TRBJ1-1, with 10 bases identical to TRBD1. Trimming removed 1 base from V and 0 bases from J; junction bases left unmatched: 9. Germline V gives CDR1 SGHDT, CDR2 YYEEEE. The CDR3 covers 18 residues. For the CDR3, the DNA is TGTGCCAGCAGCTTGTCCAGACAGGGGGCGAGTTTGAACACTGAAGCTTTCTTT. Protein sequence: CASSLSRQGASLNTEAFF.

This rearrangement joins TRBV5-6 to TRBJ1-2, with 9 positions matching TRBD1. The CDR3 contains 12 residues. Per germline, CDR1 SGHDT and CDR2 YYEEEE. Unmatched junction bases numbered 2, after V lost 5 bases and J lost 6 bases. CDR3 coding DNA: TGTGCCAGCAGTCGACAGGGGGATGGCTACACCTTC. Protein: CASSRQGDGYTF.

The chain is built from TRBV4-3 and TRBJ1-6; the match to TRBD1 covers 8 bases. The CDR3 loop spans 15 amino acids. The V gene end was trimmed by 6 bases and the J gene end by 7 bases; junction bases not matched to a gene: 8. Germline lookup yields CDR1 LGHNA and CDR2 YSLEER. The CDR3 spells CASRGQASLNSPLHF. The CDR3 region has the DNA TGCGCCAGCAGGGGACAGGCTAGCCTCAATTCACCCCTCCACTTT.

CDR3 amino acids: CASSQGRDRAYWTTQETQYF. The CDR3 bases are TGTGCCAGCAGCCAAGGGCGGGACAGGGCCTACTGGACCACTCAAGAGACCCAGTACTTC. The rearrangement links TRBV6-6 to TRBJ2-5; TRBD1 matches 9 bases. J lost 2 bases, V lost 6 bases, and 22 bases had no gene match. This CDR3 is built from 20 residues. Germline V CDR1 and CDR2: MNHNY, SVGAGI (reference sequence).

The sample holds a few counts of this clone. V and J are TRBV19 and TRBJ2-7; D remains unclear. V was cut by 5 bases and J by 4 bases, with 18 bases left in between. Germline values: CDR1 LNHDA, CDR2 SQIVND (reference sequence). CDR3 length equals 15 residues. The CDR3 bases are TGTGCCAGTAGTCGGTCCGCCGCAGGCCCTTACGAGCAGTACTTC. Residues: CASSRSAAGPYEQYF.

This chain links TRBV12-5 with TRBJ2-2; 15 bases fit TRBD2. The ends lost 2 bases at V and 9 bases at J; junction bases unmatched: 13. Germline V gives CDR1 LGHNT, CDR2 FRNRAP. CDR3 length equals 19 residues. CDR3 sequence: CASGLIGTSGGPYLRELFF. CDR3 bases: TGTGCTAGTGGTTTGATAGGGACTAGCGGGGGGCCCTATTTACGGGAGCTGTTTTTT.

The rearrangement uses TRBV9 and TRBJ2-2, with 11 bases identical to TRBD2. V lost 4 bases to trimming and J lost 4 bases; unmatched junction nucleotides: 9. Germline CDR1 SGDLS, CDR2 YYNGEE. This CDR3 contains 17 residues. CDR3 region: CASSPRELAGATGELFF. The CDR3 region has the DNA TGTGCCAGCAGCCCCAGGGAACTAGCGGGAGCCACCGGGGAGCTGTTTTTT.

The rearrangement uses TRBV18 and TRBJ2-7, with D possibly TRBD1 on 6 matching bases. The germline gives CDR1 KGHSH, CDR2 LQKENI. The germline V and J ends were trimmed by 6 bases and 4 bases, with 10 bases remaining between them. The CDR3 length is 12 residues. The CDR3 DNA is TGTGCCAGCTCCCGCGGACAGTACGAGCAGTACTTC. Translated, it gives CASSRGQYEQYF.

The chain is built from TRBV5-1 and TRBJ2-5; D is perhaps TRBD2 (5 bases). The V and J ends lost 4 bases and 1 base respectively, with 11 bases between them. The CDR3 totals 14 residues. The V gene's germline CDR1 is SGHRS and CDR2 YFSETQ. The CDR3 DNA reads as TGCGCCAGCAGCAGAACCCGGGGCCAAGAGACCCAGTACTTC. This gives the protein CASSRTRGQETQYF.

The rearrangement uses TRBV27 and TRBJ1-5; unclear D gene. This CDR3 is 13 amino acids long. V lost 3 bases and J lost 0, with 3 bases in between. Germline CDR1 MNHEY, CDR2 SMNVEV (reference sequence). CDR3 bases: TGTGCCAGCAGTTTGAGTAGCAATCAGCCCCAGCATTTT. Translated, it gives CASSLSSNQPQHF.

The chain is built from TRBV7-3 and TRBJ2-1, with 11 bases matching TRBD2. CDR1 and CDR2 (germline): SGHTA, FQGTGA. This CDR3 is built from 17 residues. Germline trimming cut 5 bases from V and 4 bases from J; bases unmatched to any gene: 10. Here the CDR3 DNA reads TGTGCCAGCAGCGGAAAGACTAGCGGGGCCCCTTACAATGAGCAGTTCTTC. It encodes CASSGKTSGAPYNEQFF. The full variable domain, in which reference TRBV7-3 and TRBJ2-1 provide the parts outside the CDR3, is GAGVSQTPSNKVTEKGKYVELRCDPISGHTALYWYRQSLGQGPEFLIYFQGTGAADDSGLPNDRFFAVRPEGSVSTLKIQRTERGDSAVYLCASSGKTSGAPYNEQFFGPGTRLTVL.

The gene calls are TRBV27 and TRBJ2-1; 9 bases fit TRBD2. V gave up 7 bases and J gave up 7 bases; unmatched junction bases: 17. The CDR3 totals 17 residues. Per germline, CDR1 MNHEY and CDR2 SMNVEV (reference sequence). CDR3 DNA: TGTGCCAGCACCGACCCCGGGGGCGGGAGGGCCAGTAATGAGCAGTTCTTC. It translates to CASTDPGGGRASNEQFF.

J is TRBJ2-1 and V is TRBV28, with TRBD2 matching 8 bases. Germline loops: CDR1 MDHEN, CDR2 SYDVKM. This CDR3 spans 16 amino acids. Trimming removed 2 bases from V and 0 bases from J; junction bases left unmatched: 3. CDR3: CASSLRTSLSYNEQFF. The CDR3 nucleotides read TGTGCCAGCAGTTTACGGACTAGCCTCTCCTACAATGAGCAGTTCTTC.

The chain carries TRBV2 and TRBJ1-1; D gene uncertain. The V gene lost 7 bases and the J gene lost 3 bases, with 6 bases spanning the gap. CDR1 is SNHLY, CDR2 FYNNEI, per germline. The CDR3 has 11 residues. The CDR3 DNA reads as TGTGCCAGCATCTTTCACACTGAAGCTTTCTTT. Protein sequence: CASIFHTEAFF.

This rearrangement joins TRBV11-3 to TRBJ2-7, with 9 bases identical to TRBD2. The CDR3 has 15 residues. Germline CDR1 SGHNT, CDR2 YENEEA. V gave up 3 bases and J gave up 4 bases; unmatched junction bases: 7. The CDR3 is CASSFLPSGIYEQYF. The DNA of the CDR3 is TGTGCCAGCAGCTTTCTCCCTAGCGGGATTTACGAGCAGTACTTC.

This clone was detected a few times. The gene calls are TRBV5-6 and TRBJ1-3; 9 bases align to TRBD1. The CDR3 has 18 amino acids. Germline-derived CDR1 and CDR2 are SGHDT and YYEEEE. J was trimmed by 5 bases and V by 4 bases; bases with no gene match: 16. DNA for the CDR3: TGTGCCAGCAGCCCCGCACCTTGGACAGGGGAATTGAGAAACACCATATATTTT. It translates to CASSPAPWTGELRNTIYF.

This clone turned up a few times. The chain carries TRBV27 and TRBJ2-1, with D hard to call. Deletions cut 5 bases from V and 3 bases from J, with 17 bases between. Germline V gives CDR1 MNHEY, CDR2 SMNVEV (reference sequence). The CDR3 is 16 residues long. In DNA, the CDR3 is TGTGCCAGCAGTCCAAGGCCCCCGGGTAGCTACAATGAGCAGTTCTTC. It yields the protein CASSPRPPGSYNEQFF.

Here the CDR3 DNA reads TGTGCCAGCAGCCACACTAGCGGGGGGGAGTACGAGCAGTACTTC. Its protein product is CASSHTSGGEYEQYF. The chain has TRBV7-9 and TRBJ2-7; TRBD2 agrees at 13 bases. CDR3 length: 15 amino acids. The ends lost 5 bases at V and 4 bases at J; junction bases unmatched: 5. Germline lookup yields CDR1 SEHNR and CDR2 FQNEAQ (reference sequence).